This T cell receptor (beta chain) stems from a study of shared T cell receptors in the human thymus (TCRdb year 2021). With respect to the entire study: The study examined how self-reactive, shared T-cell receptor alpha chains are generated in the human thymus.

Per the germline V gene, SGHAT is the CDR1 and FQNNGV is the CDR2. Relative to germline, V is missing 4 bases and J is missing 9 bases, with 17 bases of the junction outside any gene match. The CDR3 measures 16 amino acids from cysteine to phenylalanine. Only the CDR3 portion is preserved as DNA: 48 bases, with reading frame beginning at the first base. On this clone itself: The clone's antigen remains unknown. No quality values exist for individual bases; no much larger clone is one base distant.

Libraries were prepared through the immunoSEQ multiplex PCR assay. TCRdb holds this immuneACCESS table with in-frame rearrangements only. Some clones are missing; in checked studies, unresolved V genes explain under half, and the rest has no known cause. Present in this sample are about 540,000 clones, approximately 80% of which were seen just once. Clones ranked in the top ten supply about 0.014% of the sample. These same data were also listed under a study on human thymus T cells. Per that second paper: Donors were immunologically healthy infants undergoing open corrective cardiac surgery for congenital heart defects in Finland. Thymus tissue was collected as surgical resects that were removed during corrective cardiac surgery. Biased V and J gene segment usage appeared to be present in both thymic and peripheral blood repertoires. The related research found that thymic TCR repertoires overlapped highly between unrelated individuals. The study described the TCR alpha and beta repertoires in under 10 infant thymus samples and a few matching peripheral blood samples. The infant donors were about 6 to 244 days old, and the cohort included over five males and a couple of females. Thymocytes were released mechanically from tissue and stored at -70 °C as pellets of about 10-34 million cells. A QIAsymphony instrument was used to extract genomic DNA from frozen cell pellets. Using the immunoSEQ multiplex PCR assay, the TCRB and TCRAD loci were amplified from a standardized quantity of quality-controlled genomic DNA. Amplicons spanned the V(D)J region at a length sufficient to cover the CDR3 and identify V and J genes. Through the commercial immunoSEQ service, the amplicons were sequenced on an Illumina platform. Primer bias and sequencing errors were corrected as previously described, and TCRAD and TCRB definitions were based on the IMGT database. Repertoires were analysed with immunoSEQ Analyzer 3.0 and VDJTools, covering basic statistics, V/J segment usage, diversity estimates, rarefaction and pairwise overlap. To estimate diversity, the Chao1, ChaoE, Efron-Thisted, Shannon and inverse Simpson indices were applied, and diversity was also estimated on datasets down-sampled to the smallest sample. For repertoire overlap, CDR3 nucleotide sequence, V gene and J gene had to match strictly, and clustering was done by Jaccard-based multidimensional scaling. Thymus samples yielded on average approximately 800,000 unique TCRB clonotypes, compared with some 89,000 from blood samples.

In this chain, TRBV11-2 is recombined with TRBJ1-2; 7 nucleotides in the junction match TRBD1. The sequencing input was thymocytes. The receptor's source is a boy under two years old with a congenital heart defect. Donor details come from another sample of the same person, matched by shared clones. This receptor carries the CDR3 CASSSLQGTALPSYTF. The nucleotide sequence reads TGTGCCAGCAGCTCGTTGCAGGGGACAGCCCTTCCTAGCTACACCTTC.